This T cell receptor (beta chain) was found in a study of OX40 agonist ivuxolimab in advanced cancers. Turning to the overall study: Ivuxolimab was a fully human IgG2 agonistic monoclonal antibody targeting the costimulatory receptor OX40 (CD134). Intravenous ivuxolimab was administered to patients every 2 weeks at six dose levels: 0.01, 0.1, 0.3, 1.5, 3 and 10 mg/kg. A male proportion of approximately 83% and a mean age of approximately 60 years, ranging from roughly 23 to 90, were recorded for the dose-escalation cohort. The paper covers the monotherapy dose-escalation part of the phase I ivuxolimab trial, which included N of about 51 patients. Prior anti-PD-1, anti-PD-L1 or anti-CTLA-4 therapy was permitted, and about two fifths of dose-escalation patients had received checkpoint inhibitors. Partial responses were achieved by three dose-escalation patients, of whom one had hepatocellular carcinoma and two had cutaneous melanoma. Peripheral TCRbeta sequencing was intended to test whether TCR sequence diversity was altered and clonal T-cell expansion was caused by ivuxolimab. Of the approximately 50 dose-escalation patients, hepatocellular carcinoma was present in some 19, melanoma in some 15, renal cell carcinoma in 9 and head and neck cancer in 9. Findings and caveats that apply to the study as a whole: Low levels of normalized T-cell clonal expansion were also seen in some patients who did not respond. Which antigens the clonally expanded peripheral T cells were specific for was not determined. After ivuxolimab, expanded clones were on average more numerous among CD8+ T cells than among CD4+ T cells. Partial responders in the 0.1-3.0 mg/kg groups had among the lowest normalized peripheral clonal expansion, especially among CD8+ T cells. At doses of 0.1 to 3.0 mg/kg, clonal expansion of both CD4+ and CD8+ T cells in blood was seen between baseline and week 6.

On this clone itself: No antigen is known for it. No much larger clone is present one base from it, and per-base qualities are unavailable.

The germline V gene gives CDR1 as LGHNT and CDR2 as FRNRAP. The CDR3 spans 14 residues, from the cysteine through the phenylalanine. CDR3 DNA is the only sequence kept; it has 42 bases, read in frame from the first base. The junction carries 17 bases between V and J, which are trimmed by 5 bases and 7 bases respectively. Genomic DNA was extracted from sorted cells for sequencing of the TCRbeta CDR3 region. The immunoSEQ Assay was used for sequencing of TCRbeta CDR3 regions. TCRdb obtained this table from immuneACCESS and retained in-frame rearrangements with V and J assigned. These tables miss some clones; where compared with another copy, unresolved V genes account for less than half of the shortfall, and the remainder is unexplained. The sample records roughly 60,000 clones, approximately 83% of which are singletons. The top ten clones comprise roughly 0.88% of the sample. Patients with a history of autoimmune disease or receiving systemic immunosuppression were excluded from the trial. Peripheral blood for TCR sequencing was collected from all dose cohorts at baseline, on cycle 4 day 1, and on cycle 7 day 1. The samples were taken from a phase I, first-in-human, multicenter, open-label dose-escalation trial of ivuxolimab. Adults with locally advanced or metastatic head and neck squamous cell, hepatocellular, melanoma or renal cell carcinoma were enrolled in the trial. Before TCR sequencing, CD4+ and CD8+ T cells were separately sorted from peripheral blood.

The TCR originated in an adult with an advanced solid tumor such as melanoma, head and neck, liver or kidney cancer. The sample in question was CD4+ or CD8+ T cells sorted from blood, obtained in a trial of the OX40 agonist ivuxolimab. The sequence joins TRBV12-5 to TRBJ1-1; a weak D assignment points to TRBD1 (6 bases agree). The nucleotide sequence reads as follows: TGTGCTAGTGGTCCGACAGGATCTGTTGGTGAAGCTTTCTTT. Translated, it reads CASGPTGSVGEAFF.